This is a list of T cell receptor beta chains from one sample in a study of beta chain features in type 1 diabetes. Method: immunoSEQ multiplex PCR; TCRdb's copy keeps in-frame clones and lacks some. Of 300,000 to 400,000 clones listed, about 13% are singletons. The specimen was naive CD4+ T cells from blood. The receptors stem from a woman aged 18-30 years with type 1 diabetes. CDR3s include the opening cysteine and the closing phenylalanine or tryptophan. The D gene is left open where the match is weak. The size entry is marked missing in some rows and otherwise reads once, few, many or a size class.

v_call	d_call	j_call	clone_size	cdr3_nt	cdr3_aa
TRBV18	-	TRBJ2-3	-	TGTGCCAGCACCCTACAGGAGTCCACAGATACGCAGTATTTT	CASTLQESTDTQYF
TRBV7-2	TRBD2	TRBJ2-5	-	TGTGCCAGCAGCTTAGGCCCAGCGGGAGAAGGAGAGACCCAGTACTTC	CASSLGPAGEGETQYF
TRBV28	TRBD2	TRBJ2-1	few	TGTGCCAGCAGTCCGACGGGACTAGCCCACAATGAGCAGTTCTTC	CASSPTGLAHNEQFF
TRBV5-4	TRBD2	TRBJ2-1	-	TGTGCCAGCAGCCAATCCGGGACTAGCGACGAGCAGTTCTTC	CASSQSGTSDEQFF
TRBV9	TRBD2	TRBJ2-1	-	TGTGCCAGCAGCGTCACCGGGACTAGCGGGAGTTACAATGAGCAGTTCTTC	CASSVTGTSGSYNEQFF
TRBV6-5	-	TRBJ1-1	-	TGTGCCAGCAGTTACTCCGGGGTAAGGAACACTGAAGCTTTCTTT	CASSYSGVRNTEAFF
TRBV28	TRBD2	TRBJ2-3	few	TGTGCCAGCAGTCCTCTAGCGGGCTACACAGATACGCAGTATTTT	CASSPLAGYTDTQYF
TRBV28	-	TRBJ2-7	-	TGTGCCAGCAGTTTCACGGCGTCTAGCTCCTACGAGCAGTACTTC	CASSFTASSSYEQYF
TRBV6-5	-	TRBJ2-2	-	TGTGCCAGCAGTCCCGGGACTGCGAACACCGGGGAGCTGTTTTTT	CASSPGTANTGELFF
TRBV7-2	-	TRBJ2-3	few	TGTGCCAGCAGCTTAGGTTTCGGGACGCGGGGCCCTAGCACAGATACGCAGTATTTT	CASSLGFGTRGPSTDTQYF
TRBV6-5	TRBD1	TRBJ1-2	few	TGTGCCAGCAGTTTCGGGACAGGCCGAAACTATGGCTACACCTTC	CASSFGTGRNYGYTF
TRBV7-2	TRBD2	TRBJ2-1	-	TGTGCCAGCAGCCCAGGACTAGCGGGAGAGAATGAGCAGTTCTTC	CASSPGLAGENEQFF
TRBV7-2	-	TRBJ2-1	few	TGTGCCAGCAGCTTAGGAACCTCAAGGAGGCTCTTC	CASSLGTSRRLF
TRBV2	TRBD1	TRBJ1-4	-	TGTGCCAGCAGTCCCGGGACAGAGGACAATGAAAAACTGTTTTTT	CASSPGTEDNEKLFF
TRBV13	TRBD2	TRBJ2-3	-	TGTGCCAGCAGCCTACGGGCCTCACTTAGCGGGAGCACAGATACGCAGTATTTT	CASSLRASLSGSTDTQYF
TRBV5-1	TRBD2	TRBJ2-7	few	TGCGCCAGCAGCTTGGCCGTGGGACTAGCGGGAGGACGATCCTACGAGCAGTACTTC	CASSLAVGLAGGRSYEQYF
TRBV30	TRBD2	TRBJ2-1	few	TGTGCCTGGAGTAGGGGACTAGCGCTCCAGTTCTTC	CAWSRGLALQFF
TRBV5-4	-	TRBJ2-7	few	TGTGCCAGCAGCTTGAGGGGAGGGGGGCCCTACGAGCAGTACTTC	CASSLRGGGPYEQYF
TRBV6-5	-	TRBJ1-2	-	TGTGCCAGCAGTTCACAGGGTTCGGGCTACACCTTC	CASSSQGSGYTF
TRBV10-3	TRBD1	TRBJ1-5	-	TGTGCCATCAGGGACAGGGAGTTAAATCAGCCCCAGCATTTT	CAIRDRELNQPQHF
TRBV18	-	TRBJ1-2	-	TGTGCCAGCTCACCAACGAAAGGCCCGGGAGGCTACACCTTC	CASSPTKGPGGYTF
TRBV29-1	TRBD1	TRBJ1-2	few	TGCAGCGCAGACAGGGACCTTGGCTACACCTTC	CSADRDLGYTF
TRBV25-1	TRBD1	TRBJ1-1	few	TGTGCCAGCAGCGGGACAGGGTTTGAAGCTTTCTTT	CASSGTGFEAFF
TRBV29-1	-	TRBJ1-4	-	TGCAGCGTTGGACTGCAGGGTAAAGAAAAACTGTTTTTT	CSVGLQGKEKLFF
TRBV18	-	TRBJ1-4	few	TGTGCCAGCGCATCACAACAGGAAGGAGATGAAAAACTGTTTTTT	CASASQQEGDEKLFF
TRBV2	TRBD1	TRBJ1-2	-	TGTGCCAGCAGCGTTGACAGGGGGGATGGCTACACCTTC	CASSVDRGDGYTF
TRBV9	TRBD2	TRBJ2-1	-	TGTGCCAGCAGCGCAATCCGGACTAGCGGGAGATACAATGAGCAGTTCTTC	CASSAIRTSGRYNEQFF
TRBV29-1	TRBD1	TRBJ2-7	few	TGCAGCGTGGCGGGACAGGGTCTCTACGAGCAGTACTTC	CSVAGQGLYEQYF
TRBV27	-	TRBJ2-2	few	TGTGCCAGTAGGCAACTCGGAAGGCCGGGAACCGGGGAGCTGTTTTTT	CASRQLGRPGTGELFF
TRBV5-1	TRBD2	TRBJ2-3	-	TGCGCCACCCGGGGGGGACTAGCGGTAGATACGCAGTATTTT	CATRGGLAVDTQYF
TRBV11-2	-	TRBJ1-2	few	TGTGCCAGCAGCGCCACAGGGACCAACTATGGCTACACCTTC	CASSATGTNYGYTF
TRBV11-2	TRBD1	TRBJ1-2	few	TGTGCCAGCAGCTCCATTGGCAGGGGGCCGAACTATGGCTACACCTTC	CASSSIGRGPNYGYTF
TRBV21-1	-	TRBJ1-1	-	TGTGCCAGCAGCAAAGAGACAGGGGAGGAAACTGAAGCTTTCTTT	CASSKETGEETEAFF
TRBV9	TRBD2	TRBJ2-1	-	TGTGCCAGCAGCCCCCGACTAGCGGGGAAAACCTACAATGAGCAGTTCTTC	CASSPRLAGKTYNEQFF
TRBV7-2	-	TRBJ2-6	-	TGTGCCAGCAGCACACGAAGCTCTGGGGCCAACGTCCTGACTTTC	CASSTRSSGANVLTF
TRBV18	-	TRBJ1-2	-	TGTGCCAGCTCACCGGACGGGACTCAGTATGGCTACACCTTC	CASSPDGTQYGYTF
TRBV4-3	-	TRBJ1-3	-	TGCGCCAGCAGCCAAAGGACAGCGGGAAACACCATATATTTT	CASSQRTAGNTIYF
TRBV18	-	TRBJ2-1	-	TGTGCCAGCTCACCGCGGGAAGCGGCCCCCGCGGATGAGCAGTTCTTC	CASSPREAAPADEQFF
TRBV29-1	-	TRBJ1-1	many	TGCAGCGTCAGATTACAGGGAAAGGGGGAGGCTTTCTTT	CSVRLQGKGEAFF
TRBV28	-	TRBJ1-5	few	TGTGCCAGCAGTTTCGGGGGAGCCTATAGCAATCAGCCCCAGCATTTT	CASSFGGAYSNQPQHF
TRBV7-2	TRBD1	TRBJ1-2	-	TGTGCCAGCAGCTCTCCAGGGGGGCACTATGGCTACACCTTC	CASSSPGGHYGYTF
TRBV7-3	-	TRBJ1-3	-	TGTGCCAGCAGCCCAGGCTCTGGAAACACCATATATTTT	CASSPGSGNTIYF
TRBV27	-	TRBJ2-1	few	TGTGCCAGCAGTTCCCTCGGAGGGCGGGTGGGGTTCTTC	CASSSLGGRVGFF
TRBV7-2	TRBD1	TRBJ1-2	-	TGTGCCAGCAGTTCGCAGACAGGGATCCCTAACTATGGCTACACCTTC	CASSSQTGIPNYGYTF
TRBV21-1	-	TRBJ2-3	-	TGTGCCAGCAGCAAAGAGAGGGGGCGTATGAACACAGATACGCAGTATTTT	CASSKERGRMNTDTQYF
TRBV4-2	-	TRBJ1-2	few	TGTGCCAGCAGCCAAGATGAGGGTCGGGGGTGGAACTATGGCTACACCTTC	CASSQDEGRGWNYGYTF
TRBV11-2	TRBD2	TRBJ2-1	-	TGTGCCAGCAGCTTGAGACTAGCGGGATTGACTGAGCAGTTCTTC	CASSLRLAGLTEQFF
TRBV7-2	-	TRBJ2-7	few	TGTGCCAGCAGTTCAGGGAGGAGCTCCTACGAGCAGTACTTC	CASSSGRSSYEQYF
TRBV28	-	TRBJ2-1	-	TGTGCCAGCATCTCGACAGGAGCCTACAATGAGCAGTTCTTC	CASISTGAYNEQFF
TRBV7-2	-	TRBJ1-5	few	TGTGCCAGCAGCTTAGACAGAGTCAATCAGCCCCAGCATTTT	CASSLDRVNQPQHF
TRBV5-4	TRBD2	TRBJ2-1	few	TGTGCCAGCAGCTTGGCGGGACTAGCGGTACACAATGAGCAGTTCTTC	CASSLAGLAVHNEQFF
TRBV5-4	TRBD1	TRBJ1-2	few	TGTGCCAGCAGCCCACGGACAGGGGAGCCCTATGGCTACACCTTC	CASSPRTGEPYGYTF
TRBV2	-	TRBJ2-4	few	TGTGCCAGCAGTGGAGGGTTTAACAGGGAAAACATTCAGTACTTC	CASSGGFNRENIQYF
TRBV9	-	TRBJ2-2	once	TGTGCCAGCAGCGTAGAGGGGGGGACCGGGGAGCTGTTTTTT	CASSVEGGTGELFF
TRBV29-1	TRBD2	TRBJ2-1	-	TGCAGCGTCGCAGCGGGAGGAAGTTTAGCTGAGCAGTTCTTC	CSVAAGGSLAEQFF
TRBV5-1	TRBD1	TRBJ1-5	few	TGCGCCAGCAGTCGGGACAGCGGCAATCAGCCCCAGCATTTT	CASSRDSGNQPQHF
TRBV23-1	-	TRBJ1-1	-	TGCGCCAGCAGTCATGAAAACATGAACACTGAAGCTTTCTTT	CASSHENMNTEAFF